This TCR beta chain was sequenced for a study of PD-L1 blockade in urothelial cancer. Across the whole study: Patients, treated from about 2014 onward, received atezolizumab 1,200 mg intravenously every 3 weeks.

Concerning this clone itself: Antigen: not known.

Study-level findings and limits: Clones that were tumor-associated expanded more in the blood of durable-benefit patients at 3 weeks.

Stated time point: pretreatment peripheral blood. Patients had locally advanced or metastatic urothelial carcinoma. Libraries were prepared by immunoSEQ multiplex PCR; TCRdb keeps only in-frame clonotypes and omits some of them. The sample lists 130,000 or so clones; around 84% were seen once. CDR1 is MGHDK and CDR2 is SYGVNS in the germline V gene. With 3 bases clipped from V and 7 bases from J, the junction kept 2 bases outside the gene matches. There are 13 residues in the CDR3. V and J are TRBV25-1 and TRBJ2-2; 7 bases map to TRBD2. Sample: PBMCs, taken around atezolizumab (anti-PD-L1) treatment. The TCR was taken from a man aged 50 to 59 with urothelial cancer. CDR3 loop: CASSDGTNGELFF. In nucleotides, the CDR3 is TGTGCCAGCAGTGATGGGACTAACGGGGAGCTGTTTTTT.